A single sample is the source of the 25 T cell receptor beta chains below, sequenced in a study of blood T cells in healthy people across ages. A second PCR of about 6 to 11 cycles used a sample-barcoded 5' primer and a J-beta primer mix. TCRdb re-derived calls from the 5' RACE reads in MiXCR, one entry per CDR3 protein. Of about 2 million distinct CDR3 sequences in the sample, about 49% were seen once. The sequencing sample was made of blood. These receptors all come from a woman aged 40 to 55 in good health.

This clonotype was detected a few times. This chain connects TRBV20-1 to TRBJ2-1, with D perhaps matching TRBD1 or TRBD2 (7 bases each). Trimming took 4 bases from V and 0 from J, leaving 16 bases between them. The germline V gene has CDR1 DFQATT and CDR2 SNEGSKA (reference sequence). The CDR3 covers 16 residues. CDR3 amino acids: CSAKGGSGDSYNEQFF. The CDR3 region has the DNA TGCAGTGCTAAAGGGGGCAGCGGGGACTCCTACAATGAGCAGTTCTTC.

This clonotype was found a few times. This chain uses TRBV29-1 with TRBJ2-1; 7 bases map to TRBD1. The germline V gene has CDR1 SQVTM and CDR2 ANQGSEA. This CDR3 is 15 amino acids long. V shed 7 bases, J shed 0 bases, and the junction held 9 bases outside the gene matches. The CDR3 reads CSAGTVDSSYNEQFF. The CDR3 DNA is TGCAGCGCCGGGACAGTCGACAGCTCCTACAATGAGCAGTTCTTC.

V and J are TRBV7-9 and TRBJ2-7, with D unclear. Gene TRBJ2-5 matches the end of the DNA better, so the J call may be wrong. CDR1 and CDR2 from the germline V gene are SEHNR and FQNEAQ (reference sequence). This CDR3 is built from 15 residues. CDR3 nucleotides: TGTGCCAGCAGCTTAGCTGGTTCGACGGCAGAGACCCAGTACTTC. This encodes CASSLAGSTAETQYF.

The genes are TRBV5-1 and TRBJ1-5; D call uncertain. V was pared by 0 bases and J by 2 bases, with 6 bases between. The CDR3 spans 14 residues. Germline V gene lookup returns CDR1 SGHRS and CDR2 YFSETQ. The CDR3 region has the DNA TGCGCCAGCAGCTTGGGAGAGCGCAATCAGCCCCAGCATTTT. Protein: CASSLGERNQPQHF.

The V gene is TRBV7-2, the J gene TRBJ1-4; 12 positions agree with TRBD1. V gave up 3 bases and J gave up 10 bases; unmatched junction bases: 21. The CDR3 extends over 20 amino acids. Looked up from germline, CDR1 is SGHTA and CDR2 is FQGNSA. CDR3 nucleotide sequence: TGTGCCAGCAGCTTCCTACCTACCGGGACAGGGGGCGGGGACATGGTAAAACTGTTTTTT. Translated, it gives CASSFLPTGTGGGDMVKLFF.

This clonotype has just one count. The chain joins TRBV20-1 to TRBJ2-3, with 8 bases matching TRBD2. Germline V gene data show CDR1 as DFQATT and CDR2 as SNEGSKA (reference sequence). The V gene end was trimmed by 5 bases and the J gene end by 2 bases; junction bases not matched to a gene: 12. There are 16 residues in the CDR3. CDR3 in DNA: TGCAGTGCTTTGCCATGGCGGGGGGCCTCCACAGATACGCAGTATTTT. This codes for CSALPWRGASTDTQYF.

The rearrangement uses TRBV24-1 and TRBJ1-5; D possibly corresponds to TRBD1 (6 bases). The germline V and J ends were trimmed by 2 bases and 0 bases, with 19 bases remaining between them. The CDR3 has 19 amino acids. Germline V gene lookup returns CDR1 KGHDR and CDR2 SFDVKD. The DNA of the CDR3 is TGTGCCACCAGTGATTCCAGGACCGGGGGCCCTCATAGCAATCAGCCCCAGCATTTT. Its translation: CATSDSRTGGPHSNQPQHF.

V gene TRBV7-2 combines with J gene TRBJ2-4; no reliable D call. The DNA end is more similar to TRBJ2-5, so the J call may be wrong. Germline V gene lookup returns CDR1 SGHTA and CDR2 FQGNSA. This CDR3 has 15 residues. The CDR3 DNA reads TGTGCCAGCAGCCGCGACCGCAGTCCCGCAGAGACCCAGTACTTC. Translating it yields CASSRDRSPAETQYF.

V and J are TRBV5-1 and TRBJ2-3, with 7 bases identical to TRBD2. Germline V gives CDR1 SGHRS, CDR2 YFSETQ. The CDR3 spans 17 residues. With 1 base clipped from V and 1 base from J, the junction kept 9 bases outside the gene matches. In nucleotides, the CDR3 is TGCGCCAGCAGCTTGATCGGCGGGGGACTCGGCACAGATACGCAGTATTTT. Amino acids: CASSLIGGGLGTDTQYF.

The V gene is TRBV6-1, the J gene TRBJ2-1; D is ambiguous. The germline V gene has CDR1 MNHNS and CDR2 SASEGT. The CDR3 runs to 13 residues. Trimming removed 0 bases at V and 5 bases at J, with 5 bases between. The CDR3 bases are TGTGCCAGCAGTGAAGCCATTCACAATGAGCAGTTCTTC. Its protein product is CASSEAIHNEQFF.

This chain uses TRBV7-2 with TRBJ1-5; TRBD1 matches at 9 bases. This CDR3 comprises 19 residues. The J segment lost 5 bases and the V segment lost 1 base, leaving 15 bases of the junction unmatched. CDR1 and CDR2 from the germline V gene are SGHTA and FQGNSA. This CDR3 reads CASSLEFFVGTGRHQPQHF. CDR3 nucleotides: TGTGCCAGCAGCTTAGAGTTTTTCGTTGGGACAGGGAGGCATCAGCCCCAGCATTTT.

This clonotype was seen more than once but under ten times. This chain connects TRBV25-1 to TRBJ1-2; TRBD1 is a possible D gene (6 bases). The CDR3 sequence is 16 residues long. In germline, CDR1 is MGHDK, CDR2 SYGVNS. Trimming cost V 6 bases and J 6 bases, with 23 bases left between them. CDR3: CASSRTARRGVHGYTF. The CDR3 region has the DNA TGTGCCAGCAGCCGGACAGCGCGCCGGGGTGTTCATGGCTACACCTTC.

The chain joins TRBV5-1 to TRBJ1-2, with no clear D. V was pared by 4 bases and J by 4 bases, with 14 bases between. This CDR3 comprises 14 residues. The germline CDR1 and CDR2 sequences are SGHRS and YFSETQ. The DNA for the CDR3 is TGCGCCAGCAGCCCCGAGGGTGAATCCTATGGCTACACCTTC. Its translation: CASSPEGESYGYTF.

The J gene is TRBJ1-5, the V gene TRBV20-1; D not certain. The CDR3 is 15 amino acids. V was shortened by 1 base and J by 4 bases, with 14 bases between the two germline ends. Germline V gene sequence: CDR1 DFQATT, CDR2 SNEGSKA (reference sequence). The CDR3 spells CSARGDNSWNQPQHF. In nucleotides, the CDR3 is TGCAGTGCTAGAGGCGATAATAGCTGGAATCAGCCCCAGCATTTT.

This clonotype was picked up a small number of times. The V gene is TRBV7-2, the J gene TRBJ2-6, with D perhaps assigned TRBD1 or TRBD2 (5 bases each). CDR1 is SGHTA and CDR2 is FQGNSA in the germline V gene. Between the trimmed V and J ends, which lost 3 bases and 3 bases, there was a span of 12 bases. CDR3 length: 16 residues. CDR3 region: CASSFESGGGANVLTF. For the CDR3, the DNA is TGTGCCAGCAGCTTTGAATCTGGGGGTGGGGCCAACGTCCTGACTTTC.

The V call is TRBV6-2 or TRBV6-3, the J call TRBJ1-2; 9 bases are shared with TRBD1. The CDR3 covers 13 residues. Germline loops: CDR1 MNHEY, CDR2 SVGEGT. Germline trimming cut 6 bases from V and 4 bases from J; bases unmatched to any gene: 3. Here the CDR3 DNA reads TGTGCCAGCAGCTGGGACAGGGTCTATGGCTACACCTTC. Translated: CASSWDRVYGYTF.

The rearrangement joins TRBV20-1 to TRBJ2-7, with D perhaps matching TRBD1 (5 bases). The length of the CDR3 is 13 residues. V was clipped by 6 bases and J by 0 bases, with 12 bases between them. Per the germline V gene, CDR1 is DFQATT and CDR2 is SNEGSKA (reference sequence). This CDR3 is CSARTPASYEQYF. The CDR3 DNA sequence: TGCAGTGCGAGGACACCTGCCTCCTACGAGCAGTACTTC.

The chain has TRBV6-2 or TRBV6-3 and TRBJ2-6; no firm D call. The CDR3 consists of 15 residues. Germline loops: CDR1 MNHEY, CDR2 SVGEGT. The V and J ends lost 0 bases and 4 bases respectively, with 7 bases between them. The CDR3 DNA reads as TGTGCCAGCAGTTACTCGAGCGTAGGGGCCAACGTCCTGACTTTC. Residues: CASSYSSVGANVLTF.

V and J are TRBV20-1 and TRBJ1-5; 7 nucleotides align to TRBD1. The CDR3 has 13 residues. Per the germline V gene, CDR1 is DFQATT and CDR2 is SNEGSKA (reference sequence). With 8 bases clipped from V and 2 bases from J, the junction kept 6 bases outside the gene matches. Here the CDR3 DNA reads TGCAGTAGGGGGCAGTCCGGCAATCAGCCCCAGCATTTT. It yields the protein CSRGQSGNQPQHF.

This CDR3 reads CASSLSGGDGEQYF. In nucleotides, the CDR3 is TGTGCCAGCAGTTTATCAGGGGGAGATGGCGAGCAGTACTTC. V gene TRBV27 combines with J gene TRBJ2-5, with D possibly matching TRBD1 (6 bases). The DNA end lines up better with TRBJ2-7; the J call may be wrong. Germline CDR1 MNHEY, CDR2 SMNVEV (reference sequence). The CDR3 contains 14 residues.

In this sample, this clonotype turned up a few times. CDR3 sequence reads: CASSDPGQGNFSETQYF. The CDR3 DNA follows: TGTGCCAGCAGCGATCCGGGACAGGGAAACTTTTCGGAGACCCAGTACTTC. V and J are TRBV7-2 and TRBJ2-5; 9 nucleotides match TRBD1. The CDR3 is made up of 17 amino acids. Trimming took 5 bases from V and 5 from J; bases not matched to a gene: 15. The V gene's germline CDR1 is SGHTA and CDR2 FQGNSA.

V and J are TRBV18 and TRBJ1-1; no reliable D call. The CDR3 is made up of 14 amino acids. V lost 3 bases and J lost 7, with 15 bases in between. The V gene's germline CDR1 is KGHSH and CDR2 LQKENI. The CDR3 spells CASSPTWELIEAFF. The DNA for the CDR3 is TGTGCCAGCTCACCGACCTGGGAGTTGATTGAAGCTTTCTTT.

The gene calls are TRBV20-1 and TRBJ2-5, with 9 bases fitting TRBD1. This CDR3 is built from 15 residues. J was trimmed by 6 bases and V by 3 bases; bases with no gene match: 11. CDR1 is DFQATT and CDR2 is SNEGSKA in the germline V gene (reference sequence). The CDR3 sequence is CSARVGQGPLKTQYF. DNA of the CDR3: TGCAGTGCTAGGGTGGGACAGGGACCTTTGAAGACCCAGTACTTC.

V usage is TRBV6-2 or TRBV6-3 and J usage is TRBJ1-1; D remains unclear. Between the trimmed V and J ends, which lost 7 bases and 0 bases, there was a span of 12 bases. This CDR3 spans 14 amino acids. Per germline, CDR1 MNHEY and CDR2 SVGEGT. DNA of the CDR3: TGTGCCAGCAATAAAAATGGTTTGAACACTGAAGCTTTCTTT. This translates into CASNKNGLNTEAFF.

The chain is built from TRBV20-1 and TRBJ2-1; 7 bases agree with TRBD2. V was pared by 0 bases and J by 3 bases, with 5 bases of the junction left unmatched. Germline CDR1 DFQATT, CDR2 SNEGSKA (reference sequence). The CDR3 has 15 residues. CDR3 amino acids: CSARDPSGDYNEQFF. CDR3 nucleotides: TGCAGTGCTAGAGATCCTAGCGGAGACTACAATGAGCAGTTCTTC.